The 29 T cell receptor beta chains below come from one sample, sequenced in a study of tumor and adjacent non-tumor tissue in lung cancer (dated by TCRdb to the late 2010s). Libraries were built with multiplex PCR. The sequencing machine was an Illumina HiSeq 2500. TCRbeta libraries were constructed through three rounds of nested PCR with primers (Table S4) according to protocols adapted from ARM-PCR. TCRdb applied fastp at Q25 and MiXCR to the public reads, then kept only in-frame beta chains. Merged by CDR3 protein, the rows form single entries marked with the most common genes and DNA. This sample has about 79,000 distinct CDR3 sequences in its table, and 72% of those were observed once. The ten most abundant clones make up approximately 9.5% of the sample. RNA was isolated from bulk unsorted tissue, and RNA quality was assessed with a NanoDrop ND-1000 and an Agilent 2100. The sample taken for sequencing was lung tumor tissue. The receptors were sampled from a woman in her forties with non-small cell lung cancer.

Points on this clonotype: At one end, the junction sequence differs from germline, possibly due to a read error. The V gene is TRBV10-2, the J gene TRBJ1-5, with D unresolved. CDR3 length: 13 amino acids. Germline CDR1 WSHSY, CDR2 SAAADI. CDR3 in DNA: TGCGCCAGCAGTGACTGGGCCAATCAGCCCCGGCATTTT. Translated, it gives CASSDWANQPRHF.

The chain uses TRBV4-1 and TRBJ2-3; D is unclear. The germline CDR1 and CDR2 sequences are MGHRA and YSYEKL. CDR3 length: 12 residues. V was cut by 9 bases and J by 3 bases, with 10 bases left in between. The CDR3 DNA follows: TGCGCCAGTAGCATCACAACAGATACGCAGTATTTT. This gives the protein CASSITTDTQYF.

Comment on this clonotype: The CDR3 ends on some other residue instead of the conserved phenylalanine or tryptophan, so this is likely a read error. No DNA is shown, since the ends of the CDR3 on it are uncertain; the CDR3 is the one TCRdb lists. The chain recombines TRBV13 with TRBJ1-1. Per germline, CDR1 PRHDT and CDR2 FYEKMQ (reference sequence). The CDR3 region is 14 residues in length, termini included. This CDR3 reads CASSPVAVNTEASI.

For this clonotype: The junction shows a germline mismatch at one end, possibly a read error. The CDR3: CASSGGSYQETQYF. In DNA, the CDR3 is TGTGCCAGTAGTGGAGGGTCCTATCAAGAGACCCAGTACTTC. The rearrangement uses TRBV6-1 and TRBJ2-5; D perhaps matches TRBD2 (6 bases). Germline CDR1 is MNHNS and CDR2 is SASEGT. The length of the CDR3 is 14 residues.

On this clonotype: One end of the junction varies from germline; a read error may be responsible. This sequence joins TRBV10-2 and TRBJ1-5; no clear D gene. The CDR3 is 13 residues long. Germline-derived CDR1 and CDR2 are WSHSY and SAAADI. The CDR3 loop is CASSDRSNQPQLF. CDR3 bases: TGCGCCAGTAGTGATCGCAGCAATCAGCCCCAGCTTTTT.

The chain uses TRBV29-1 and TRBJ2-1; 8 bases agree with TRBD2. V dropped 6 bases and J dropped 15; count of bases not matched to a gene: 19. The germline V gene has CDR1 SQVTM and CDR2 ANQGSEA. This CDR3 contains 14 residues. The CDR3 is CSVPLGGRSGEWFF. The CDR3 region has the DNA TGCAGCGTCCCCCTGGGCGGGAGGTCAGGGGAGTGGTTCTTC.

Concerning this clonotype itself: The CDR3 does not close with the conserved phenylalanine or tryptophan, likely indicating a read error. The chain is built from TRBV4-2 and TRBJ2-5; D gene unclear. CDR1 LGHNA and CDR2 YNFKEQ come from the germline V gene. CDR3 length equals 14 residues. The CDR3 here is CAISQDSQKETQYP. The CDR3 coding sequence is TGTGCCATCAGCCAAGATTCGCAGAAAGAGACCCAGTACCCC.

The J gene is TRBJ2-4, the V gene TRBV19; D uncertain. CDR1 and CDR2 (germline): LNHDA, SQIVND (reference sequence). V was cut by 6 bases and J by 1 base, with 10 bases left in between. This CDR3 comprises 14 residues. CDR3 bases: TGTGCCAGTAGCGTTCCTCGTGCCAAAAACATTCAGTACTTC. It specifies CASSVPRAKNIQYF.

Points on this clonotype: Sequence at one end of the junction differs from germline and may be a read error. The V and J genes are TRBV14 and TRBJ2-3; D unclear. The CDR3 spans 13 residues. The germline V gene has CDR1 SGHDN and CDR2 FVKESK. CDR3 residues: CANSQGRIDTQYF. Written as DNA, the CDR3 is TGTGCCAACAGCCAAGGCCGGATAGATACGCAGTATTTT.

Concerning this clonotype itself: The CDR3 does not close with the conserved phenylalanine or tryptophan, likely indicating a read error. The DNA is left out, because the CDR3 cannot be placed on it with certainty; the CDR3 is given as TCRdb lists it. The chain employs TRBV29-1 and TRBJ2-1; the D call in the table, TRBD2, was not verified against the DNA. The CDR3 extends over 14 residues, inclusive of both ends. CDR1 and CDR2 from the germline V gene are SQVTM and ANQGSEA. CDR3 amino acids: CSVTSGFSCNEQSL.

With regard to this clonotype: A much larger clone sits a single nucleotide away, making a read error possible. The chain recombines TRBV20-1 with TRBJ1-2; the D is unclear. V lost 4 bases and J 7 bases, leaving 19 bases between the germline ends. The CDR3 is 14 residues long. Germline CDR1 is DFQATT and CDR2 is SNEGSKA (reference sequence). The CDR3 loop is CSAKATDGVRGYTF. CDR3 coding DNA: TGCAGTGCTAAAGCCACAGACGGCGTACGTGGCTACACCTTC.

The chain carries TRBV20-1 and TRBJ2-1; D may be TRBD1 (6 bases). The CDR3 runs to 12 residues. Between the trimmed V and J ends, which lost 6 bases and 13 bases, there was a span of 19 bases. In germline, CDR1 is DFQATT, CDR2 SNEGSKA (reference sequence). The CDR3 spells CSAPGTRKEQFF. CDR3 nucleotide sequence: TGCAGTGCGCCAGGGACACGCAAAGAACAGTTCTTC.

About this clonotype itself: One end of the junction does not line up with germline, which may come from a read error. V gene TRBV5-6 combines with J gene TRBJ2-3, with 14 bases lining up with TRBD2. The CDR3 is 16 amino acids. Germline values: CDR1 SGHDT, CDR2 YYEEEE. CDR3 coding DNA: TGTGTCAGCAGCCTGGGACTAGCGGGAGTTACAGATACGCAGTATTTT. Translating it yields CVSSLGLAGVTDTQYF.

This rearrangement joins TRBV5-4 to TRBJ2-1; unclear D gene. This CDR3 comprises 17 residues. Germline V gene lookup returns CDR1 SGHNT and CDR2 YYREEE (reference sequence). V lost 0 bases to trimming and J lost 0 bases, with 13 bases between them. In DNA form, the CDR3 reads TGTGCCAGCAGCTTGGATAGGGCGTACAACTCCTACAATGAGCAGTTCTTC. Protein: CASSLDRAYNSYNEQFF.

This clonotype has only a few counts. Because the CDR3 is missing its conserved closing phenylalanine or tryptophan, this is likely a read error. The chain uses TRBV6-5 and TRBJ1-2, with D unclear. CDR1 is MNHEY, CDR2 SVGAGI, per germline. The CDR3 spans 13 residues. Here the CDR3 reads CASSPGSDYGYTL. CDR3 bases: TGTGCTAGCAGTCCCGGGAGTGATTATGGCTACACCCTC.

CDR3 nucleotides: TGCGCCAGCAGCTTCTTAGATCCAGATACGCAGTATTTT. This translates into CASSFLDPDTQYF. The genes are TRBV5-1 and TRBJ2-3; D is unclear. Germline V lookup: CDR1 SGHRS, CDR2 YFSETQ. The CDR3 loop spans 13 amino acids. V lost 2 bases to trimming and J lost 4 bases, with 8 bases between them. Supplemented by reference TRBV5-1 and TRBJ2-3, the full variable domain reads KAGVTQTPRYLIKTRGQQVTLSCSPISGHRSVSWYQQTPGQGLQFLFEYFSETQRNKGNFPGRFSGRQFSNSRSEMNVSTLELGDSALYLCASSFLDPDTQYFGPGTRLTVL.

This clonotype was recorded once. An end of the junction does not agree with germline; a read error may underlie this. The rearrangement uses TRBV11-3 and TRBJ2-3, with 8 bases lining up with TRBD1. Looked up from germline, CDR1 is SGHNT and CDR2 is YENEEA. The CDR3 extends over 16 amino acids. The CDR3 spells CASSLRTGGRIETQYF. CDR3 sequence (DNA): TGTGCTAGCAGCCTACGAACAGGGGGAAGGATAGAAACGCAGTATTTT.

With respect to this clonotype: This sequence may be a read error, since a much larger clone differs from it by one base. The J gene is TRBJ2-7, the V gene TRBV28; perhaps TRBD1 as D (5 bases). The germline V gene encodes CDR1 MDHEN and CDR2 SYDVKM. V lost 2 bases to trimming and J lost 0 bases, with 8 bases between them. The length of the CDR3 is 14 residues. CDR3 nucleotide sequence: TGTGCCAGCAGTTTAGGCAGGGCCTCCTACGAGCAGTACTTC. Protein: CASSLGRASYEQYF.

As regards this clonotype: Here the CDR3 omits its conserved ending phenylalanine or tryptophan, so a read error is the likely source. The chain uses TRBV4-1 and TRBJ2-3, with 10 bases lining up with TRBD2. Germline CDR1 and CDR2: MGHRA and YSYEKL. CDR3 length: 18 residues. The CDR3 DNA reads TGCGCCAGCGGCCAAGACATCCAAATAGCGGGAGGCTGGGATACGCAGTATATT. This gives the protein CASGQDIQIAGGWDTQYI.

The rearrangement uses TRBV5-6 and TRBJ2-4; D uncertain. The germline V gene has CDR1 SGHDT and CDR2 YYEEEE. The CDR3 loop spans 14 amino acids. Trimming pared 5 bases from V and 1 base from J, leaving 10 bases between. CDR3 residues: CASSLCGAKNIQYF. CDR3 coding DNA: TGTGCCAGCAGTTTGTGTGGGGCCAAAAACATTCAGTACTTC.

Comment on this clonotype: The junction departs from germline at one end; a sequencing error may be responsible. This chain uses TRBV11-2 with TRBJ2-6; D not resolved. Germline values: CDR1 SGHAT, CDR2 FQNNGV. This CDR3 comprises 14 residues. CDR3 loop: CVSSPSAGANVLTF. In DNA, the CDR3 is TGTGTCAGCAGCCCCTCTGCTGGAGCCAACGTCCTGACTTTC.

A remark on this clonotype: The CDR3 end shows no conserved phenylalanine or tryptophan, and so a read error is likely. The chain couples TRBV11-2 to TRBJ2-1, with D unclear. Germline V gives CDR1 SGHAT, CDR2 FQNNGV. The CDR3 has 14 residues. In DNA, the CDR3 is TGTGCCAGCAGCATAGAGTGGGGATACAATGAGCAGTTCTTA. Encoded protein: CASSIEWGYNEQFL.

The chain's CDR3 is CAFLGGELWETFF. The CDR3 DNA sequence: TGTGCCTTTCTGGGGGGGGAGCTTTGGGAAACTTTCTTT. The J gene is TRBJ1-1, the V gene TRBV30, with D perhaps TRBD1 (5 bases). The ends were cut back, 7 bases at V and 12 bases at J, with 24 bases in the middle. CDR1 and CDR2 (germline): GTSNPN, SVGIG (reference sequence). The CDR3 extends over 13 amino acids.

About this clonotype itself: One end of the junction fails to match germline, which may point to a read error. J is TRBJ2-2 and V is TRBV24-1; D is possibly TRBD1 (6 bases). Germline CDR1 is KGHDR and CDR2 is SFDVKD. This CDR3 has 15 amino acids. The CDR3: CATSGTVANTRELFF. The CDR3, as DNA: TGTGCCACCAGTGGGACAGTAGCGAACACCAGGGAGCTGTTTTTT.

About this clonotype: It may be a read error: a sequence one base away is much more abundant. V usage is TRBV14 and J usage is TRBJ2-1; D might be TRBD2 (5 bases). The CDR3 loop spans 13 amino acids. The germline V gene has CDR1 SGHDN and CDR2 FVKESK. The CDR3 nucleotides are TGTGTCAGCAGCCAAGATCTTGAGGGTGAGCAGTTCTTC. It encodes CVSSQDLEGEQFF. Variable domain in full (rest from reference TRBV14 and TRBJ2-1): EAGVTQFPSHSVIEKGQTVTLRCDPISGHDNLYWYRRVMGKEIKFLLHFVKESKQDESGMPNNRFLAERTGGTYSTLKVQPAELEDSGVYFCVSSQDLEGEQFFGPGTRLTVL.

This clonotype has at least ten counts. The chain uses TRBV4-1 and TRBJ1-6; a weak D match, TRBD1 (5 bases). Trimming removed 1 base from V and 5 bases from J, with 9 bases in between. The CDR3 sequence is 15 residues long. Germline CDR1 reads MGHRA; CDR2 reads YSYEKL. The DNA for the CDR3 is TGCGCCAGCAGCCAAGCGGGGGGGAATAATTCACCCCTCCACTTT. This gives the protein CASSQAGGNNSPLHF.

Within the sample, this clonotype is medium-sized. This sequence joins TRBV4-1 and TRBJ1-6; D is unresolved. V was clipped by 1 base and J by 6 bases, with 13 bases between them. CDR3 size: 16 residues. Germline CDR1 MGHRA, CDR2 YSYEKL. The CDR3 reads CASSQVGPSGNSPLHF. The CDR3 bases are TGCGCCAGCAGCCAAGTAGGTCCAAGTGGTAATTCACCCCTCCACTTT.

On this clonotype: Relative to the germline gene, one junction end is altered; a read error may explain this. The CDR3: CASSLGDGEEIQYF. CDR3 DNA: TGTGCCAGCAGCCTTGGTGACGGAGAAGAGATCCAGTACTTC. The chain has TRBV11-3 and TRBJ2-5; D is undetermined. Germline V gives CDR1 SGHNT, CDR2 YENEEA. The CDR3 consists of 14 residues.

A remark on this clonotype: The junction does not match germline at one end; this may be a read error. Here the CDR3 DNA reads TGTGACAGCAGCAAGACACTAGCTGCACAGTACAATGAGCATTTCTTC. This sequence encodes CDSSKTLAAQYNEHFF. The chain joins TRBV11-2 to TRBJ2-1; possible D gene TRBD2, 6 bases. This CDR3 region has 16 residues. Germline CDR1 is SGHAT and CDR2 is FQNNGV.